A selection of T cell receptor beta chains follows, all from one sample in a study of cytomegalovirus exposure and HLA in healthy donors. The table came from immunoSEQ multiplex PCR; TCRdb's copy has only in-frame clones and leaves some out. The repertoire has roughly 290,000 clones, roughly 80% of them found once; the top ten carry less than 0.4%. Sequencing was carried out using PBMCs. The receptors originated from a girl aged 2-15 years in good health and CMV-seronegative. Each CDR3 is given with its conserved first and last residue. Fields, in order: D gene, J gene, clone size, V gene, CDR3 length, CDR3 protein, CDR3 DNA. The D gene is left open where the match is weak. Some rows have no size entry. The others give once, few or many, or a class for an expanded clone.

D: -
J: TRBJ2-1
size: -
V: TRBV6-6
length: 11
CDR3: CASRNTWEQFF
DNA: TGTGCCAGCAGGAACACGTGGGAGCAGTTCTTC

D: -
J: TRBJ1-2
size: once
V: TRBV7-6
length: 15
CDR3: CASSLDQTAFYGYTF
DNA: TGTGCCAGCAGCTTAGATCAGACTGCTTTCTATGGCTACACCTTC

D: -
J: TRBJ1-1
size: -
V: TRBV13
length: 14
CDR3: CASSSEEGNTEAFF
DNA: TGTGCCAGCAGCTCCGAGGAGGGTAACACTGAAGCTTTCTTT

D: -
J: TRBJ2-6
size: -
V: TRBV5-1
length: 19
CDR3: CASSLAGTSLGSGANVLTF
DNA: TGCGCCAGCAGCTTGGCGGGGACTTCTCTGGGATCTGGGGCCAACGTCCTGACTTTC

D: -
J: TRBJ2-7
size: -
V: TRBV6-5
length: 15
CDR3: CASSYSRGQKIEQYF
DNA: TGTGCCAGCAGTTACTCGAGAGGCCAGAAAATCGAGCAGTACTTC

D: -
J: TRBJ2-5
size: -
V: TRBV7-6
length: 15
CDR3: CASSSPGGTQETQYF
DNA: TGTGCCAGCAGCTCCCCGGGCGGGACTCAAGAGACCCAGTACTTC

D: -
J: TRBJ1-2
size: -
V: TRBV5-1
length: 15
CDR3: CASSLDPGSRYGYTF
DNA: TGCGCCAGCAGCTTGGATCCGGGTTCCCGCTATGGCTACACCTTC

D: TRBD1
J: TRBJ2-2
size: -
V: TRBV7-2
length: 15
CDR3: CASSLRTGHTGELFF
DNA: TGTGCCAGCAGCTTGCGGACAGGTCACACCGGGGAGCTGTTTTTT

D: TRBD2
J: TRBJ2-7
size: -
V: TRBV4-2
length: 16
CDR3: CASSQENSGGPYEQYF
DNA: TGTGCCAGCAGCCAAGAGAATAGCGGGGGCCCCTACGAGCAGTACTTC

D: -
J: TRBJ1-5
size: -
V: TRBV19
length: 15
CDR3: CASREGLNSNQPQHF
DNA: TGTGCCAGTAGAGAGGGACTGAATAGCAATCAGCCCCAGCATTTT

D: -
J: TRBJ2-7
size: -
V: TRBV13
length: 16
CDR3: CASSLAALGSSYEQYF
DNA: TGTGCCAGCAGCTTAGCGGCGCTAGGATCCTCCTACGAGCAGTACTTC

D: -
J: TRBJ2-5
size: -
V: TRBV2
length: 16
CDR3: CASSGYLTAQGETQYF
DNA: TGTGCCAGCAGTGGTTATCTGACAGCCCAAGGAGAGACCCAGTACTTC